A selection of T cell receptor beta chains follows, all from one sample in a study of OX40 agonist ivuxolimab in advanced cancers. Profiled with immunoSEQ multiplex PCR; TCRdb holds only in-frame clones, not every one. Here the sample spans 100,000 or so clones, around nine tenths being singletons. This material consisted of CD4+ or CD8+ T cells sorted from blood, taken in a trial of the OX40 agonist ivuxolimab. The receptors derive from an adult with an advanced solid tumor such as melanoma, head and neck, liver or kidney cancer. Each CDR3 is given with its conserved first and last residue. D genes are given only for firm matches. A clone size is listed for some rows: how often the clone was seen (once, few, many), or a class if it is expanded.

TRBJ1-3,.,.,16,TRBV9,CASSPRGGRTGNTIYF,TGTGCCAGCAGCCCCCGGGGAGGGAGGACTGGAAACACCATATATTTT
TRBJ2-2,TRBD1,once,16,TRBV7-8,CASSFTGGASTGELFF,TGTGCCAGCAGCTTTACAGGGGGCGCGAGCACCGGGGAGCTGTTTTTT
TRBJ2-1,TRBD2,.,15,TRBV7-2,CASSSFREGQPEQFF,TGTGCCAGCAGCTCATTCCGGGAGGGCCAGCCTGAGCAGTTCTTC
TRBJ1-5,TRBD1,.,15,TRBV18,CASSPGTGLQSVRDF,TGTGCCAGCTCACCAGGGACAGGGCTACAATCAGTTAGGGATTTT
TRBJ2-5,TRBD1,.,14,TRBV29-1,CSGGPGTGPETQYF,TGCAGCGGTGGGCCCGGGACAGGGCCGGAGACCCAGTACTTC
TRBJ2-5,.,.,13,TRBV16,CASSRQLQETQYF,TGTGCCAGCAGCAGACAGTTACAAGAGACCCAGTACTTC
TRBJ2-3,.,.,14,TRBV27,CASHPWSSTDTQYF,TGTGCCAGCCACCCCTGGAGTAGCACAGATACGCAGTATTTT
TRBJ2-6,TRBD1,once,18,TRBV19,CASSIGSGGATGANVLTF,TGTGCCAGTAGTATAGGCTCAGGGGGCGCGACTGGGGCCAACGTCCTGACTTTC
TRBJ1-2,.,once,16,TRBV4-3,CASSQQGIDANYGYTF,TGCGCCAGCAGCCAGCAAGGTATAGATGCTAACTATGGCTACACCTTC
TRBJ1-2,.,few,10,TRBV20-1,CSAKSYGYTF,TGCAGTGCAAAGAGTTATGGCTACACCTTC
TRBJ2-5,.,.,16,TRBV11-2,CASSLRFGTSQETQYF,TGTGCCAGCAGCTTACGGTTTGGGACATCCCAAGAGACCCAGTACTTC
TRBJ2-7,.,.,12,TRBV27,CASYRYPYEQYF,TGTGCCAGCTACAGGTACCCCTACGAGCAGTACTTC
TRBJ2-7,.,few,15,TRBV5-6,CASSPGLFWTYEQYF,TGTGCCAGCAGCCCTGGACTGTTTTGGACCTACGAGCAGTACTTC
TRBJ1-2,TRBD1,.,15,TRBV11-2,CASSLTGQGNYGYTF,TGTGCCAGCAGCTTAACGGGACAGGGGAACTATGGCTACACCTTC
TRBJ2-2,TRBD1,.,16,TRBV5-6,CASSLRTGYYTGELFF,TGTGCCAGCAGCTTGCGGACAGGGTACTACACCGGGGAGCTGTTTTTT
TRBJ2-7,.,.,16,TRBV21-1,CASSKARVGPTYEQYF,TGTGCCAGCAGCAAAGCGCGAGTCGGCCCTACCTACGAGCAGTACTTC
TRBJ2-6,.,once,15,TRBV29-1,CSVAGQKGGANVLTF,TGCAGCGTAGCGGGCCAAAAAGGGGGAGCCAACGTCCTGACTTTC
TRBJ2-3,.,.,15,TRBV6-1,CASSEERLETDTQYF,TGTGCCAGCAGTGAAGAAAGACTCGAAACAGATACGCAGTATTTT
TRBJ2-5,TRBD1,.,14,TRBV18,CASSTGTAQETQYF,TGTGCCAGCTCAACCGGGACAGCCCAAGAGACCCAGTACTTC
TRBJ1-5,TRBD1,.,16,TRBV7-8,CASSGRQGAGNQPQHF,TGTGCCAGCAGCGGGAGACAGGGGGCCGGCAATCAGCCCCAGCATTTT
TRBJ2-3,TRBD2,.,16,TRBV28,CASMVAGGPSPDTQYF,TGTGCCAGCATGGTTGCGGGAGGGCCCTCCCCAGATACGCAGTATTTT
TRBJ2-7,TRBD2,.,18,TRBV7-8,CASSLAVGASGSLYEQYF,TGTGCCAGCAGCTTAGCTGTCGGGGCTAGCGGGAGTCTCTACGAGCAGTACTTC
TRBJ2-5,.,.,16,TRBV7-7,CASSLTFTGARETQYF,TGTGCCAGCAGCCTGACATTCACGGGAGCCAGAGAGACCCAGTACTTC
TRBJ1-1,.,.,13,TRBV7-2,CASSPRGYTEAFF,TGTGCCAGCAGCCCGAGGGGTTACACTGAAGCTTTCTTT
TRBJ2-1,.,.,13,TRBV7-3,CASSLGLNNEQFF,TGTGCCAGCAGCTTAGGGCTTAACAATGAGCAGTTCTTC
TRBJ2-1,TRBD1,.,16,TRBV4-1,CASSQSGTGAYHEQFF,TGCGCCAGCAGCCAGAGTGGGACAGGGGCATACCATGAGCAGTTCTTC
TRBJ2-3,TRBD2,.,14,TRBV29-1,CSAQTSGSSDTQYF,TGCAGCGCCCAGACTAGCGGGAGTTCAGATACGCAGTATTTT
TRBJ1-5,.,.,16,TRBV10-2,CASSEFGGVGNQPQHF,TGCGCCAGCAGTGAGTTTGGAGGGGTCGGCAATCAGCCCCAGCATTTT
TRBJ2-7,.,.,13,TRBV11-2,CASSSSGGYEQYF,TGTGCCAGCAGCTCTTCGGGCGGGTACGAGCAGTACTTC
TRBJ2-5,.,.,15,TRBV5-6,CASSFGPRLQETQYF,TGTGCCAGCAGCTTCGGACCGCGGTTACAAGAGACCCAGTACTTC
TRBJ2-2,TRBD2,once,16,TRBV7-2,CASRLAGGTNTGELFF,TGTGCCAGCAGACTAGCGGGAGGAACGAACACCGGGGAGCTGTTTTTT
TRBJ2-2,.,.,16,TRBV19,CASSIQPGPNTGELFF,TGTGCCAGTAGTATACAGCCGGGACCGAACACCGGGGAGCTGTTTTTT
TRBJ2-7,.,.,11,TRBV2,CASLSTYEQYF,TGTGCCAGCCTTTCCACCTACGAGCAGTACTTC
TRBJ1-4,.,.,13,TRBV13,CASMYSENEKLFF,TGTGCCAGCATGTACAGCGAAAATGAAAAACTGTTTTTT
TRBJ1-2,.,.,12,TRBV19,CASSTTVYGYTF,TGTGCCAGTAGTACGACAGTCTATGGCTACACCTTC
TRBJ1-1,TRBD1,.,13,TRBV2,CASKDRAWAEAFF,TGTGCCAGCAAGGACAGGGCATGGGCTGAAGCTTTCTTT
TRBJ1-4,TRBD1,once,15,TRBV6-5,CASSSPGQTPGKLFF,TGTGCCAGCAGTTCCCCGGGACAGACCCCTGGAAAACTGTTTTTT
TRBJ2-5,.,.,15,TRBV7-2,CASSLEWSGTETQYF,TGTGCCAGCAGCTTAGAATGGTCGGGGACAGAGACCCAGTACTTC
TRBJ2-1,.,.,15,TRBV9,CASSVAAHTYNEQFF,TGTGCCAGCAGCGTAGCCGCCCATACGTACAATGAGCAGTTCTTC
TRBJ2-7,.,.,14,TRBV28,CASTSQSNSYEQYF,TGTGCCAGCACGTCTCAGAGTAACTCCTACGAGCAGTACTTC
TRBJ2-2,.,.,14,TRBV7-2,CASSLGRGTGELFF,TGTGCCAGCAGCTTAGGGAGGGGGACCGGGGAGCTGTTTTTT
TRBJ1-2,.,.,13,TRBV2,CASSVSSNYGYTF,TGTGCCAGCAGTGTCAGTTCTAACTATGGCTACACCTTC
TRBJ2-1,TRBD2,.,14,TRBV6-6,CASGLAGGYNEQFF,TGTGCCAGTGGACTAGCGGGAGGTTACAATGAGCAGTTCTTC
TRBJ2-2,TRBD2,once,15,TRBV27,CASSPGLAGVGELFF,TGTGCCAGCAGCCCGGGACTAGCGGGTGTCGGGGAGCTGTTTTTT
TRBJ2-2,.,.,17,TRBV7-3,CASSLRSGAGNTGELFF,TGTGCCAGCAGCTTGAGGTCTGGAGCGGGGAACACCGGGGAGCTGTTTTTT
TRBJ2-2,.,once,15,TRBV2,CASSERQVDTGELFF,TGTGCCAGCAGTGAAAGGCAGGTAGACACCGGGGAGCTGTTTTTT
TRBJ2-3,.,.,14,TRBV21-1,CASSKVRGPDTQYF,TGTGCCAGCAGCAAAGTCCGGGGCCCAGATACGCAGTATTTT
TRBJ2-2,TRBD2,.,15,TRBV7-2,CASSPKRTSQGELFF,TGTGCCAGCAGCCCGAAGAGGACTAGTCAGGGGGAGCTGTTTTTT
TRBJ2-3,.,.,15,TRBV5-1,CASTLNRANTDTQYF,TGCGCCAGCACCTTGAACAGGGCGAACACAGATACGCAGTATTTT
TRBJ2-6,.,.,17,TRBV4-3,CASSLFGPGSGANVLTF,.
TRBJ2-7,TRBD1,once,14,TRBV5-1,CASSEQGAPYEQYF,TGCGCCAGCAGCGAACAGGGGGCTCCCTACGAGCAGTACTTC
TRBJ2-5,.,.,14,TRBV15,CATSRVLAGETQYF,TGTGCCACCAGCAGGGTCTTGGCGGGAGAGACCCAGTACTTC
TRBJ2-7,.,.,13,TRBV30,CAWSGGRGYEQYF,TGTGCCTGGAGTGGGGGCAGGGGTTACGAGCAGTACTTC
TRBJ1-2,.,once,14,TRBV4-2,CASSPDQGRGGYTF,TGTGCCAGCAGCCCCGACCAGGGGCGAGGCGGCTACACCTTC
TRBJ2-5,TRBD1,once,15,TRBV7-7,CASSLDRTGGETQYF,TGTGCCAGCAGCTTAGATAGGACAGGGGGCGAGACCCAGTACTTC
TRBJ1-2,TRBD1,.,15,TRBV6-5,CASSGPGQGNYGYTF,TGTGCCAGCAGCGGACCGGGACAGGGGAACTATGGCTACACCTTC